This T cell receptor beta chain was captured by sequencing in a study of CXCR3-negative and CXCR3-positive naive CD8 T cells. Study-level points and caveats: PBMCs showed partially decreased CXCR3 expression after cryopreservation, and most assays used fresh PBMCs.

Notes on this clonotype: Its antigen is still unknown.

All TRB cDNA libraries came from 5' RACE performed with UMI labels. From its re-call of the 5' RACE reads, TCRdb lists each CDR3 protein once, without DNA. This table lists 45,000 to 55,000 distinct CDR3 sequences. Germline V CDR1 and CDR2: SNHLY, FYNNEI. The CDR3 spans 13 residues. Sequenced input: memory CD8+ T cells from blood. The rearrangement uses TRBV2 and TRBJ2-3; TCRdb designates TRBD1, a call that cannot be tested without DNA. This sequence originates from a human donor in good health. Some clones in this sample may be carry-over from other donors' samples. CDR3 in amino acids: CASRAKGVDTQYF.